This TCR beta chain comes out of a study of T cell repertoires in cytomegalovirus infection. Background on the study: Used in the study were CMV epitopes, some recently identified and HLA-C-restricted, others well-studied and HLA-B-restricted. A matching HLA type, together with CMV infection, was signaled by public TCR beta signatures.

Germline V CDR1 and CDR2: MNHNS, SASEGT. Between the trimmed V and J ends, which lost 4 bases and 10 bases, there was a span of 17 bases. The CDR3 contains 13 residues. This clonotype showed up just a few times. What it binds is not known. In TCRdb, the reads were re-called with MiXCR into one record per CDR3 protein. The top ten clones hold around 48% of a sample with about 570,000 distinct CDR3 sequences, about 40% of them seen once. The clonotype comes from a human donor in good health (CMV status not recorded). Some clones in this sample may be carry-over from other donors' samples. The sample consisted of cultured PBMCs, taken from culture after CMV antigen stimulation. The chain recombines TRBV6-1 with TRBJ2-7, with D possibly matching TRBD1 (5 bases). CDR3: CASSVGQPAAQYF. In DNA, the CDR3 is TGTGCCAGCAGTGTCGGACAACCCGCCGCTCAGTACTTC.